These 13 T cell receptor beta chains originate from one sample sequenced in a study of early T cells in non-severe SARS-CoV-2 infection. TCRdb itself ran the 5' RACE reads through MiXCR, one entry per CDR3 protein. The data contain 88,000 or so distinct CDR3 sequences, more than 12% of them singletons. Material for sequencing was whole blood. Source of these receptors: an adult who was a healthcare worker with PCR-confirmed SARS-CoV-2 infection or an uninfected control (not recorded which).

The genes are TRBV7-8 and TRBJ1-2, with D possibly matching TRBD1 (5 bases). The CDR3 runs 14 residues. CDR1 SGHVS and CDR2 FQNEAQ come from the germline V gene. Trimming cost V 5 bases and J 1 base, with 11 bases left between them. The CDR3 sequence: CASSARTSNYGYTF. CDR3 sequence (DNA): TGTGCCAGCAGCGCACGGACAAGTAACTATGGCTACACCTTC.

This rearrangement joins TRBV12-5 to TRBJ1-5, with D perhaps TRBD1 (5 bases). The V end was cut by 0 bases, the J end by 3 bases, with 15 bases between. Germline V CDR1 and CDR2: LGHNT, FRNRAP. The CDR3 is 17 residues long. CDR3 in amino acids: CASGLVYLGVPNQPQHF. The CDR3 DNA follows: TGTGCTAGTGGTTTGGTATATTTAGGGGTGCCCAATCAGCCCCAGCATTTT.

The chain combines TRBV7-7 with TRBJ2-3; D unclear. The CDR3 runs to 13 residues. Germline CDR1 and CDR2: SSHAT and FNYEAQ (reference sequence). Deletions cut 3 bases from V and 0 bases from J, with 4 bases between. CDR3: CASSFSSTDTQYF. The CDR3 nucleotides are TGTGCCAGCAGCTTTTCTAGCACAGATACGCAGTATTTT.

In this sample, this clonotype turned up a few times. V and J are TRBV19 and TRBJ1-2; tentatively, D is TRBD1 (6 bases). V was shortened by 6 bases and J by 2 bases, with 7 bases between the two germline ends. The germline V gene encodes CDR1 LNHDA and CDR2 SQIVND (reference sequence). The CDR3 consists of 12 residues. In DNA, the CDR3 is TGTGCCAGTAGAACAGGGAACTATGGCTACACCTTC. Its protein product is CASRTGNYGYTF.

The sample holds a few counts of this clonotype. The genes are TRBV12-3 or TRBV12-4 and TRBJ2-1; D not resolved. This CDR3 is built from 16 residues. Trimming took off 2 bases at V and 3 bases at J, with 14 bases between the two ends. CDR3: CASSLLRLGNYNEQFF. The CDR3 DNA sequence: TGTGCCAGCAGTTTATTGAGGTTGGGCAACTACAATGAGCAGTTCTTC.

This clonotype has only a few counts. CDR3 DNA sequence: TGTGCCAGCAGCGAGACAGGGCAGGCAGGCAATGAGCAGTTCTTC. Translation: CASSETGQAGNEQFF. The gene calls are TRBV7-6 and TRBJ2-1, with 7 bases aligning to TRBD1. CDR1 is SGHVS and CDR2 is FNYEAQ in the germline V gene. V lost 5 bases to trimming and J lost 6 bases; unmatched junction nucleotides: 10. This CDR3 has 15 residues.

This clonotype has more than one count but fewer than ten. The V gene is TRBV10-3, the J gene TRBJ2-7; D possibly corresponds to TRBD1 (5 bases). There are 15 residues in the CDR3. CDR1 ENHRY and CDR2 SYGVKD come from the germline V gene. Deletions cut 3 bases from V and 1 base from J, with 13 bases between. The CDR3 loop reads CAISDRQTVSYEQYF. The CDR3 DNA reads as TGTGCCATCAGTGATAGACAGACAGTATCCTACGAGCAGTACTTC.

V and J are TRBV20-1 and TRBJ2-3; TRBD1 aligns across 10 bases. The CDR3 extends over 15 amino acids. Germline V gives CDR1 DFQATT, CDR2 SNEGSKA (reference sequence). V was pared by 4 bases and J by 2 bases, with 6 bases of the junction left unmatched. The CDR3 coding sequence is TGCAGTGCTAAGGCCGGACAGGGGGACACAGATACGCAGTATTTT. This encodes CSAKAGQGDTDTQYF.

This chain uses TRBV5-1 with TRBJ2-7, with 7 positions matching TRBD1. The V gene's germline CDR1 is SGHRS and CDR2 YFSETQ. CDR3 length equals 15 residues. With V trimmed by 4 bases and J by 0 bases, 7 bases remained unmatched. The DNA for the CDR3 is TGCGCCAGCAGCGACACAGGGGCCCTCTCCTACGAGCAGTACTTC. This gives the protein CASSDTGALSYEQYF.

This clonotype was observed a few times. CDR3 amino acids: CASSLTGTTNTGELFF. The CDR3 nucleotides read TGTGCCAGCTCACTGACAGGAACTACGAACACCGGGGAGCTGTTTTTT. The chain recombines TRBV18 with TRBJ2-2, with D perhaps matching TRBD1 (6 bases). Per the germline V gene, CDR1 is KGHSH and CDR2 is LQKENI. Trimming left V 4 bases short and J 0 bases short, with 12 bases between. There are 16 residues in the CDR3.

This clonotype was counted between two and nine times. The chain uses TRBV12-3 or TRBV12-4 and TRBJ2-3; TRBD1 agrees at 7 bases. This CDR3 has 15 residues. V was pared by 6 bases and J by 2 bases, with 8 bases of the junction left unmatched. Here the CDR3 reads CASSPQGRPTDTQYF. Here the CDR3 DNA reads TGTGCCAGCAGCCCACAGGGGCGCCCCACAGATACGCAGTATTTT.

This chain links TRBV7-2 with TRBJ2-7; D is ambiguous. The CDR3 has 15 amino acids. Trimming stripped 4 bases from V and 3 bases from J, with 16 bases between. CDR1 SGHTA and CDR2 FQGNSA come from the germline V gene. CDR3 amino acids: CASSSPRTSLYEQYF. DNA of the CDR3: TGTGCCAGCAGCTCTCCACGGACGTCACTCTACGAGCAGTACTTC.

This clonotype was recorded a few times. The rearrangement links TRBV28 to TRBJ1-5; tentative D call: TRBD1 (5 bases). CDR3 length equals 16 residues. V lost 2 bases, J lost 5 bases, and 16 bases lay in between. CDR1 is MDHEN and CDR2 is SYDVKM in the germline V gene. CDR3: CASSLTEGRGHQPQHF. The CDR3 DNA is TGTGCCAGCAGTTTAACGGAAGGACGGGGCCATCAGCCCCAGCATTTT.